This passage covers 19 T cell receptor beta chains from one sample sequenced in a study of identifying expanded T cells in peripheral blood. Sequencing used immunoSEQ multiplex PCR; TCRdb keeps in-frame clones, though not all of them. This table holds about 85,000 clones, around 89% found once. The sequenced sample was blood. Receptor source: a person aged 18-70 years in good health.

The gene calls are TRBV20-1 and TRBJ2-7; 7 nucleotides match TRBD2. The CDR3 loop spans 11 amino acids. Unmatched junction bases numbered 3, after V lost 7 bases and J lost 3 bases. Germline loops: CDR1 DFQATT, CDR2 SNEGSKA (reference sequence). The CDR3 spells CSVVAGYEQYF. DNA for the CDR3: TGCAGTGTGGTAGCGGGCTACGAGCAGTACTTC.

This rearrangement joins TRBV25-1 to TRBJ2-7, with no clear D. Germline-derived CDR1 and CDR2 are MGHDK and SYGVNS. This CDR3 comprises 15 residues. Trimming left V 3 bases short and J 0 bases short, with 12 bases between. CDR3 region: CASSERGVHSYEQYF. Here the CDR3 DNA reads TGTGCCAGCAGTGAGCGTGGAGTCCACTCCTACGAGCAGTACTTC.

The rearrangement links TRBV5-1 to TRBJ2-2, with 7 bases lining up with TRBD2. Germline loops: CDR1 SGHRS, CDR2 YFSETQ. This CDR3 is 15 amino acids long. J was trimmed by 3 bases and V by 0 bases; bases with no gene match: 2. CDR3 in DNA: TGCGCCAGCAGCTTGGCTCTAGCGGACACCGGGGAGCTGTTTTTT. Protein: CASSLALADTGELFF.

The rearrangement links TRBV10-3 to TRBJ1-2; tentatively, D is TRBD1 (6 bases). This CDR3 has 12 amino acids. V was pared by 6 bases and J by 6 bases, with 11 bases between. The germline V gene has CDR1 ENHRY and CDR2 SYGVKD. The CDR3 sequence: CAISRDKNGYTF. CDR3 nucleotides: TGTGCCATCAGCCGGGACAAGAATGGCTACACCTTC.

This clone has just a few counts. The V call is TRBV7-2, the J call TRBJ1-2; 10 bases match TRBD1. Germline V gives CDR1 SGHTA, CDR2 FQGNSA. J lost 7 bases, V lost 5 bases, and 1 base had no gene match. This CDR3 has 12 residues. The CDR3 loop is CASSRTGGGYTF. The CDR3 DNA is TGTGCCAGCAGCCGGACAGGGGGTGGCTACACCTTC.

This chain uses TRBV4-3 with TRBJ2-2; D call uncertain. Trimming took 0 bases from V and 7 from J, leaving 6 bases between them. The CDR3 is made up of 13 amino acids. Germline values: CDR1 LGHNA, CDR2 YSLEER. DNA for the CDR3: TGCGCCAGCAGCCAAGAAGCTTTCGGGGAGCTGTTTTTT. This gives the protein CASSQEAFGELFF.

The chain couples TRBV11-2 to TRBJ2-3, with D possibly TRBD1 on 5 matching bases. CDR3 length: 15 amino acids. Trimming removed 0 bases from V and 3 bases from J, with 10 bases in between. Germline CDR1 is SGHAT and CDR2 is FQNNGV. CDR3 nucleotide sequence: TGTGCCAGCAGCTTAGATCAAGGGGAAACAGATACGCAGTATTTT. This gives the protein CASSLDQGETDTQYF.

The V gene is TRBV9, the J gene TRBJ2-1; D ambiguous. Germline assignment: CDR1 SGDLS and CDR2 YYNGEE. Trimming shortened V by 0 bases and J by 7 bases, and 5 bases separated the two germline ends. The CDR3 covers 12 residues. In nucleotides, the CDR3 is TGTGCCAGCAGCGTAGGGGCTAATGAGCAGTTCTTC. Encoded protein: CASSVGANEQFF.

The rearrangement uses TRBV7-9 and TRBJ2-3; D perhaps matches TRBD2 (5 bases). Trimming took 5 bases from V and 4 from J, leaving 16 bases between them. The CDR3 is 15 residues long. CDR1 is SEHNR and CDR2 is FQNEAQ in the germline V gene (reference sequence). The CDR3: CASSPWGERADTQYF. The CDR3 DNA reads TGTGCCAGCAGCCCCTGGGGAGAAAGGGCAGATACGCAGTATTTT.

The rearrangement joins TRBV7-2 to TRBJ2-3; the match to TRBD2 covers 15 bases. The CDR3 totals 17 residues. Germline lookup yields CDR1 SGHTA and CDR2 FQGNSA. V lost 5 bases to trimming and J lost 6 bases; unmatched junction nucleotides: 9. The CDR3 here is CASSAGLAGGSIDTQYF. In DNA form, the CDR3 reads TGTGCCAGCAGCGCGGGACTAGCGGGGGGTTCCATTGATACGCAGTATTTT.

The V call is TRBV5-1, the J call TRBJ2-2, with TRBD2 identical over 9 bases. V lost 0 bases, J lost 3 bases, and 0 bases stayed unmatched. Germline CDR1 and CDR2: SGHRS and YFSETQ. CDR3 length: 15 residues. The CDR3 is CASSLGLADTGELFF. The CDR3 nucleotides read TGCGCCAGCAGCTTGGGACTAGCGGACACCGGGGAGCTGTTTTTT.

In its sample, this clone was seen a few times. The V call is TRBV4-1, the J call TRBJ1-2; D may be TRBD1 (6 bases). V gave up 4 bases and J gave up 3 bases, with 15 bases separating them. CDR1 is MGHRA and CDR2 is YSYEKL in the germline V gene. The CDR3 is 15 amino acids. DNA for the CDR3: TGCGCCAGCAGCCCCCGGGAGGGGGACGACTATGGCTACACCTTC. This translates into CASSPREGDDYGYTF.

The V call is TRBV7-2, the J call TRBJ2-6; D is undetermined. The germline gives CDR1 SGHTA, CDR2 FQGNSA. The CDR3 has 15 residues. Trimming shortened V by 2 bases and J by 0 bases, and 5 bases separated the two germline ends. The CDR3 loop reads CASSLLYSGANVLTF. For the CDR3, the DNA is TGTGCCAGCAGCTTACTTTACTCTGGGGCCAACGTCCTGACTTTC.

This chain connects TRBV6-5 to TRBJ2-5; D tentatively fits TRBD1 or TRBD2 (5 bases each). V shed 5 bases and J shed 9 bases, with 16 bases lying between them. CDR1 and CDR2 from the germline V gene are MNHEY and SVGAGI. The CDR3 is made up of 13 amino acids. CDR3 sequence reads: CASSVPGPVAQYF. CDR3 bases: TGTGCCAGCAGTGTCCCGGGACCGGTGGCCCAGTACTTC.

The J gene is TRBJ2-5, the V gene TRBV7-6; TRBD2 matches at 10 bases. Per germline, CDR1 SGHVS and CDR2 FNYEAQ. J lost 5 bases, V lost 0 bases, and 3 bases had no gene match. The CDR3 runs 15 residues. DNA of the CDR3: TGTGCCAGCAGCTTAGCAGCGGGGGGGAGTGAGACCCAGTACTTC. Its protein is CASSLAAGGSETQYF.

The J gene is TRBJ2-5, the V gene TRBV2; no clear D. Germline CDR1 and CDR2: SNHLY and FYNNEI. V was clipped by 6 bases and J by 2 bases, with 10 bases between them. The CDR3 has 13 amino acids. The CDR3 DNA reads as TGTGCCAGCAGGGCCCCGGTACAAGAGACCCAGTACTTC. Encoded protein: CASRAPVQETQYF. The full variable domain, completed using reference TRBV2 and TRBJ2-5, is EPEVTQTPSHQVTQMGQEVILRCVPISNHLYFYWYRQILGQKVEFLVSFYNNEISEKSEIFDDQFSVERPDGSNFTLKIRSTKLEDSAMYFCASRAPVQETQYFGPGTRLLVL.

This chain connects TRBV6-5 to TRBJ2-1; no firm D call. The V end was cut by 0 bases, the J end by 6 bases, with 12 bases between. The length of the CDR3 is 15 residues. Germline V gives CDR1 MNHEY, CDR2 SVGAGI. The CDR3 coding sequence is TGTGCCAGCAGTTACTCAGTCCCAGCCGCCAATGAGCAGTTCTTC. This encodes CASSYSVPAANEQFF.

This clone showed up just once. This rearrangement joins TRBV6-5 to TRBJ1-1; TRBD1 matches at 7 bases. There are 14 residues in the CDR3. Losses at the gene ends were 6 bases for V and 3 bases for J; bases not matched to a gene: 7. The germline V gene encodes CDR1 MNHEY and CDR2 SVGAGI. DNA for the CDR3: TGTGCCAGCAGCTACCGGCAGGGGGACACTGAAGCTTTCTTT. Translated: CASSYRQGDTEAFF.

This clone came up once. The CDR3 loop reads CASGGTAYEQYF. The CDR3 nucleotides read TGTGCCAGTGGAGGGACAGCCTACGAGCAGTACTTC. This rearrangement joins TRBV28 to TRBJ2-7; D possibly corresponds to TRBD1 (7 bases). V gave up 9 bases and J gave up 2 bases, with 11 bases separating them. There are 12 residues in the CDR3. The germline gives CDR1 MDHEN, CDR2 SYDVKM.